The entry below gives a single T cell receptor (beta chain) sequence along with its context. The antigen is undetermined. TCRdb's table, derived via immunoSEQ multiplex PCR, lists solely in-frame clones and lacks some. The data show about 73,000 clones, with 90% seen just once and roughly 0.5% held by the top ten. The source of the sample is a study of OX40 agonist ivuxolimab in advanced cancers. Across the study: Ivuxolimab, which is an agonistic anti-OX40 (CD134) antibody, was administered to the patients. Subjects had a mean age of around 60 years, with a range of 23 to 79; less than 90% were male. General study results and limits: Relative to CD4+ cells, CD8+ T cells on average had more expanded clones.

Germline V lookup: CDR1 SGHNT, CDR2 YENEEA. The CDR3 has 16 residues. V trimming: 2 bases; J trimming: 3 bases; junction bases outside the gene matches: 3. The sample in question was CD4+ or CD8+ T cells sorted from blood, obtained in a trial of the OX40 agonist ivuxolimab. This chain joins TRBV11-3 and TRBJ2-1; 11 bases match TRBD2. The sequence was obtained from an adult with an advanced solid tumor such as melanoma, head and neck, liver or kidney cancer. CDR3 sequence (DNA): TGTGCCAGCAGCTTACCGGGACTAGCGGACTACAATGAGCAGTTCTTC. As protein: CASSLPGLADYNEQFF.